This record looks at one TCR beta chain sequence and its context. Germline V gene data show CDR1 as MNHEY and CDR2 as SMNVEV (reference sequence). V dropped 3 bases and J dropped 1; count of bases not matched to a gene: 1. This CDR3 spans 15 amino acids. This record comes from a study of blood T cell repertoires in COVID-19. Data came from immunoSEQ multiplex PCR; TCRdb stores just in-frame clones and leaves some out. Of some 290,000 clones listed, over 85% are singletons. Sequencing was carried out using PBMCs or T cells enriched from blood (not recorded which). The receptor comes from a woman in her 30s who had recovered from COVID-19. The J gene is TRBJ2-5, the V gene TRBV27, with 11 bases matching TRBD2. The CDR3 sequence: CASSFGTSGQETQYF. CDR3 coding DNA: TGTGCCAGCAGTTTCGGGACTAGCGGCCAAGAGACCCAGTACTTC.